This T cell receptor (beta chain) derives from a study of radiation and T cells in renal cell carcinoma. Background on the study: Nephrectomy followed 15 Gy stereotactic body radiation by 4 weeks.

Sequencing was performed with immunoSEQ multiplex PCR; in TCRdb, only in-frame clones are kept and a portion is missing. The sample contains 130,000 to 150,000 clones, about 88% of which appear only once. Time point specified: baseline pretreatment blood. Regarding treatment: 15 Gy SBRT to primary tumor, nephrectomy 4 weeks later. In the case of this clone: The antigen remains unidentified.

Study findings and constraints: From baseline, blood top tumor clonotypes peaked at 2 weeks post-radiation.

The receptor comes from a woman in her fifties or sixties with renal cell carcinoma. Source: blood, taken from a patient whose treatment included radiotherapy and nephrectomy.

The CDR3: CAGGDAGGYTF. The CDR3 nucleotides are TGTGCTGGCGGAGATGCGGGGGGCTACACCTTC. V usage is TRBV7-9 and J usage is TRBJ1-2; no definite D call. The CDR3 has 11 amino acids. CDR1 SEHNR and CDR2 FQNEAQ come from the germline V gene (reference sequence).